The T cell receptor beta chain described here comes from a study of blood T cell repertoires in COVID-19 (dated by TCRdb to the early 2020s). Background for the entire study: Samples from collaborators originated in the United States, Italy and Spain and spanned both the acute and convalescent phases of COVID-19. HLA class I and class II types, where available, came from metadata supplied by the sample provider rather than from assay-based typing. The repertoires were made available in a free public database intended to serve as a resource for research on the immune response to SARS-CoV-2. The material from the prospective study consisted of cDNA or gDNA derived from T cells, B-cell-depleted T cells, or PBMCs. The samples were drawn from two sources: the first 160 participants of the ongoing ImmuneRACE study, and 1,000 to 1,500 subjects contributed by 6 global collaborators. The sample metadata nearly always contained a de-identified subject ID, COVID-19 status, age in years and sex. Subjects who had been exposed to COVID-19, were actively infected with it, or had recovered from it provided the deeply sampled blood TCRbeta repertoires that made up the dataset.

Collaborating institutions collected whole blood in K2EDTA tubes following their own protocols. For TCRbeta analysis, collaborators shipped samples in one of three forms: frozen whole blood, isolated PBMCs, or DNA extracted from either of those sample types. CDR1 and CDR2, looked up from the germline V gene (reference sequence), are LNHDA and SQIVND. Relative to germline, V is missing 10 bases and J is missing 4 bases, with 6 bases of the junction outside any gene match. Measured from the cysteine to the phenylalanine, the CDR3 is 13 residues long. The CDR3 DNA has 39 bases and is translated from base 1. The immunoSEQ Assay, a bias-controlled multiplex PCR, was used to amplify TCRbeta CDR3 regions from genomic DNA. The original pipeline was this. The number of nucleated cells in each sample was estimated from the amplification of reference gene primers within the assay. To quantify the absolute abundance of each unique TCRbeta CDR3 rearrangement, sequence reads were collapsed and filtered. For each sample, productive Simpson clonality was calculated as the square root of Simpson's diversity index over productive rearrangements. In its TCRdb copy, this immuneACCESS table keeps in-frame sequences only and misses some clones. Where compared with another copy, unresolved V genes explain less than half of these, and the others have no known cause. V, J and clone size are those of that table, while D and trimming were read from the DNA. The sample yields some 390,000 clones; about 87% were counted once. Together, the top ten hold 2.5% to 3.5% of the sample.

On this clone: The target of this receptor is not known. No base-level quality is on record; no much larger clone is a single base apart.

The paper as a whole reports these results and caveats: How much clinical and demographic metadata was included differed by source and by participant, and the metadata was provided uncurated.

This TCR was recovered from a human donor in a cohort sampled during active COVID-19. The rearrangement combines TRBV19 with TRBJ2-1; 8 bases in between match TRBD1. The source material was peripheral blood. Here is the DNA: TGTGCCATAGGGACAGGAGTTTACAATGAGCAGTTCTTC. It specifies CAIGTGVYNEQFF.